The 26 T cell receptor beta chains given below trace back to one sample, sequenced in a study of early T cells in non-severe SARS-CoV-2 infection. TCRdb reprocessed the 5' RACE reads via MiXCR and lists one record per CDR3 protein. Among around 49,000 distinct CDR3 sequences listed, 3.5% to 5% were seen once. What was sequenced was whole blood. These receptor sequences come from an adult who was a healthcare worker with PCR-confirmed SARS-CoV-2 infection or an uninfected control (not recorded which).

This clonotype is labeled as medium-sized. This CDR3 reads CSARSGAATDTQYF. The CDR3 bases are TGCAGTGCTAGATCCGGGGCTGCGACAGATACGCAGTATTTT. V usage is TRBV20-1 and J usage is TRBJ2-3; possibly TRBD1 or TRBD2 for D (5 bases each). Trimming removed 2 bases at V and 3 bases at J, with 12 bases between. CDR1 DFQATT and CDR2 SNEGSKA come from the germline V gene (reference sequence). This CDR3 contains 14 residues.

This clonotype was picked up many times. The chain links TRBV24-1 to TRBJ1-1, with 9 bases that match TRBD1. Losses at the gene ends were 9 bases for V and 4 bases for J; bases not matched to a gene: 11. The CDR3 loop spans 15 amino acids. The germline V gene encodes CDR1 KGHDR and CDR2 SFDVKD. CDR3 region: CATYIGTGMGTEAFF. The CDR3 bases are TGTGCCACCTACATCGGGACAGGGATGGGCACTGAAGCTTTCTTT.

This clonotype has at least ten counts. V usage is TRBV20-1 and J usage is TRBJ1-1; D call uncertain. The germline CDR1 and CDR2 sequences are DFQATT and SNEGSKA (reference sequence). The CDR3 is made up of 12 amino acids. Trimming cost V 0 bases and J 8 bases, with 10 bases left between them. Here the CDR3 reads CSARDLPTEAFF. The CDR3 DNA reads TGCAGTGCTAGAGATCTCCCAACCGAAGCTTTCTTT.

The rearrangement links TRBV5-6 to TRBJ1-5; a weak D match, TRBD1 (5 bases). The germline gives CDR1 SGHDT, CDR2 YYEEEE. Trimming shortened V by 3 bases and J by 1 base, and 11 bases separated the two germline ends. This CDR3 spans 15 amino acids. The CDR3 DNA sequence: TGTGCCAGCAGCTGGACCGGGGGGAGCAATCAGCCCCAGCATTTT. This sequence encodes CASSWTGGSNQPQHF.

This clonotype came up many times. The chain employs TRBV6-1 and TRBJ2-7; D remains ambiguous. CDR3 length: 13 amino acids. Trimming cost V 5 bases and J 0 bases, with 8 bases left between them. Germline CDR1 reads MNHNS; CDR2 reads SASEGT. CDR3 in amino acids: CASSITNSYEQYF. The CDR3 DNA reads as TGTGCCAGCAGTATAACTAACTCCTACGAGCAGTACTTC.

This clonotype was counted ten times or more. The J gene is TRBJ1-2, the V gene TRBV6-5; a weak D match, TRBD1 (6 bases). Germline V CDR1 and CDR2: MNHEY, SVGAGI. With 5 bases removed from V and 4 bases from J, the gap between germline ends came to 14 bases. This CDR3 has 14 residues. CDR3 residues: CASSGQSGVYGYTF. As DNA, the CDR3 is TGTGCCAGCAGTGGCCAATCAGGGGTCTATGGCTACACCTTC.

This clonotype was seen ten or more times. The rearrangement links TRBV6-6 to TRBJ2-6; D call uncertain. V was trimmed by 6 bases and J by 1 base, leaving 16 bases between them. The CDR3 totals 17 residues. CDR1 and CDR2 (germline): MNHNY, SVGAGI (reference sequence). The CDR3 nucleotides are TGTGCCAGCAGCCCATTAGGTGGTAAATCTGGGGCCAACGTCCTGACTTTC. It specifies CASSPLGGKSGANVLTF.

This chain links TRBV7-2 with TRBJ2-7; TRBD2 aligns across 8 bases. The germline V gene has CDR1 SGHTA and CDR2 FQGNSA. CDR3 length: 15 residues. Trimming cost V 5 bases and J 8 bases; bases outside gene matches: 14. In DNA, the CDR3 is TGTGCCAGCAGCCCGGCCACTCCGACGGGGGGGAAGCAGTACTTC. It translates to CASSPATPTGGKQYF.

This clonotype was counted at least ten times. The chain couples TRBV12-3 or TRBV12-4 to TRBJ2-3; 10 nucleotides align to TRBD1. This CDR3 has 15 amino acids. Losses at the gene ends were 4 bases for V and 1 base for J; bases not matched to a gene: 2. The CDR3 nucleotides are TGTGCCAGCAGTTCCGGGACAGGGGGCACAGATACGCAGTATTTT. This codes for CASSSGTGGTDTQYF.

This clonotype was seen only a few times. This chain uses TRBV20-1 with TRBJ2-1; D remains unclear. Germline V gene lookup returns CDR1 DFQATT and CDR2 SNEGSKA (reference sequence). This CDR3 is built from 12 residues. V dropped 3 bases and J dropped 12 bases, with 15 bases sitting between them. The CDR3 DNA reads TGCAGTGCTAGTAGAGACCAAATGTCGCAGTTCTTC. Translation: CSASRDQMSQFF.

This clonotype occurred many times. The chain is built from TRBV19 and TRBJ2-6, with D perhaps matching TRBD1 or TRBD2 (5 bases each). In germline, CDR1 is LNHDA, CDR2 SQIVND (reference sequence). Trimming pared 5 bases from V and 0 bases from J, leaving 14 bases between. CDR3 length: 17 amino acids. CDR3 DNA sequence: TGTGCCAGTAGTTATCAGGGACCCCGCTCTGGGGCCAACGTCCTGACTTTC. This translates into CASSYQGPRSGANVLTF.

This clonotype came up many times. The chain joins TRBV10-3 to TRBJ1-1; D is undetermined. Germline V gives CDR1 ENHRY, CDR2 SYGVKD. The V end was cut by 2 bases, the J end by 2 bases, with 9 bases between. The CDR3 extends over 14 amino acids. In nucleotides, the CDR3 is TGTGCCATCAGTGAGACGGTGGGTAACACTGAAGCTTTCTTT. Amino acids: CAISETVGNTEAFF.

The chain joins TRBV20-1 to TRBJ1-3; 7 bases match TRBD1. Per the germline V gene, CDR1 is DFQATT and CDR2 is SNEGSKA (reference sequence). The CDR3 has 16 amino acids. Trimming took 5 bases from V and 0 from J; bases not matched to a gene: 10. CDR3 region: CSARRDRPISGNTIYF. The CDR3 coding sequence is TGCAGTGCTCGCCGGGACAGACCAATCTCTGGAAACACCATATATTTT.

This clonotype was found many times. The chain joins TRBV28 to TRBJ1-1, with TRBD1 matching 7 bases. The germline gives CDR1 MDHEN, CDR2 SYDVKM. The CDR3 loop spans 14 amino acids. V was clipped by 5 bases and J by 11 bases; unmatched bases: 14. The CDR3 sequence is CASSPYKRQGAAFF. CDR3 nucleotides: TGTGCCAGCAGTCCATATAAAAGACAGGGAGCGGCTTTCTTT.

The V gene is TRBV2, the J gene TRBJ1-1, with TRBD1 as a possible D gene (5 bases). V gave up 7 bases and J gave up 2 bases, with 14 bases separating them. There are 14 residues in the CDR3. Germline assignment: CDR1 SNHLY and CDR2 FYNNEI. The CDR3 DNA sequence: TGTGCCAGCACCCAAGCGAGGGGAAACACTGAAGCTTTCTTT. Amino acid sequence: CASTQARGNTEAFF.

This clonotype was observed at least ten times. This chain links TRBV7-8 with TRBJ2-2, with a possible D match to TRBD2 (6 bases). The CDR3 runs to 15 residues. Germline lookup yields CDR1 SGHVS and CDR2 FQNEAQ. Trimming took off 5 bases at V and 4 bases at J, with 14 bases between the two ends. The CDR3 region has the DNA TGTGCCAGCAGCCCACGGACTACGCCCACCGGGGAGCTGTTTTTT. Translated: CASSPRTTPTGELFF.

This clonotype showed up many times. This chain links TRBV20-1 with TRBJ1-1, with 8 nucleotides matching TRBD1. Trimming cost V 3 bases and J 2 bases; bases outside gene matches: 8. This CDR3 comprises 15 residues. Germline CDR1 DFQATT, CDR2 SNEGSKA (reference sequence). This chain's CDR3 is CSARDPGTGNTEAFF. The CDR3 DNA sequence: TGCAGTGCTAGGGATCCCGGGACAGGCAACACTGAAGCTTTCTTT.

This chain links TRBV7-6 with TRBJ1-4; 7 bases line up with TRBD1. This CDR3 is 15 amino acids long. CDR1 is SGHVS and CDR2 is FNYEAQ in the germline V gene. Germline trimming cut 6 bases from V and 2 bases from J; bases unmatched to any gene: 6. The CDR3, as DNA: TGTGCCAGCAGTTCGACAGGGCTGACTAATGAAAAACTGTTTTTT. This translates into CASSSTGLTNEKLFF. Looking up the rest from reference TRBV7-6 and TRBJ1-4 gives the full variable domain: GAGVSQSPRYKVTKRGQDVALRCDPISGHVSLYWYRQALGQGPEFLTYFNYEAQQDKSGLPNDRFSAERPEGSISTLTIQRTEQRDSAMYRCASSSTGLTNEKLFFGSGTQLSVL.

This clonotype was detected a few times. V and J are TRBV5-8 and TRBJ2-7; 8 positions agree with TRBD1. This CDR3 spans 15 amino acids. Trimming cost V 5 bases and J 3 bases; bases outside gene matches: 10. CDR1 is SGHTS, CDR2 YDEGEE, per germline. CDR3 amino acids: CASRPTGAFLYEQYF. The CDR3 DNA reads as TGTGCCAGCAGGCCGACAGGGGCCTTTCTCTACGAGCAGTACTTC.

This clonotype was detected ten times or more. The genes are TRBV20-1 and TRBJ2-1, with D hard to call. The CDR3 has 17 residues. V lost 3 bases and J 0 bases, leaving 18 bases between the germline ends. The V gene's germline CDR1 is DFQATT and CDR2 SNEGSKA (reference sequence). The CDR3 reads CSASQDVRIRSYNEQFF. In DNA, the CDR3 is TGCAGTGCTAGCCAAGACGTCAGAATTCGCTCCTACAATGAGCAGTTCTTC.

The sample holds many counts of this clonotype. The chain uses TRBV24-1 and TRBJ2-1, with 7 bases that match TRBD2. The CDR3 contains 14 residues. V was pared by 3 bases and J by 9 bases, with 7 bases of the junction left unmatched. Germline CDR1 KGHDR, CDR2 SFDVKD. The CDR3 nucleotides read TGTGCCACCAGTGATCCCCGTTCGGGAGGTGAGCAGTTCTTC. This translates into CATSDPRSGGEQFF.

This clonotype was counted ten times or more. V is TRBV6-6 and J is TRBJ2-2, with TRBD2 matching 11 bases. Per the germline V gene, CDR1 is MNHNY and CDR2 is SVGAGI (reference sequence). This CDR3 has 16 residues. Germline trimming cut 4 bases from V and 5 bases from J; bases unmatched to any gene: 6. CDR3 amino acids: CASSFRLAGSTGELFF. CDR3 sequence (DNA): TGTGCCAGCAGTTTCCGACTAGCGGGGTCTACCGGGGAGCTGTTTTTT.

Judged by abundance, this clonotype is medium-sized (0.01 to 0.1%). The chain has TRBV10-3 and TRBJ1-1; 9 nucleotides line up with TRBD1. The CDR3 is made up of 14 amino acids. Germline V gene lookup returns CDR1 ENHRY and CDR2 SYGVKD. The V and J ends lost 6 bases and 5 bases, in that order; junction bases with no gene match: 7. The CDR3 DNA sequence: TGTGCCATCAGCCCCGGACAGGGGAGTACTGAAGCTTTCTTT. Protein sequence: CAISPGQGSTEAFF.

The rearrangement links TRBV10-3 to TRBJ1-1; D is unclear. This CDR3 region has 15 residues. The V gene's germline CDR1 is ENHRY and CDR2 SYGVKD. Trimming removed 2 bases from V and 1 base from J, with 11 bases in between. The CDR3 DNA sequence: TGTGCCATCAGTGAGAACAGCGCTGAGAACACTGAAGCTTTCTTT. This sequence encodes CAISENSAENTEAFF.

This clonotype was detected many times. The chain recombines TRBV27 with TRBJ2-2; TRBD1 agrees at 11 bases. The V segment lost 5 bases and the J segment 6 bases; nucleotides outside the gene matches: 2. CDR1 and CDR2 from the germline V gene are MNHEY and SMNVEV (reference sequence). This CDR3 has 14 residues. CDR3 residues: CASSRGQGAGELFF. The CDR3 coding sequence is TGTGCCAGCAGTCGGGGACAGGGGGCCGGGGAGCTGTTTTTT.

This clonotype was detected ten times or more. The V gene is TRBV7-6, the J gene TRBJ2-3, with 7 bases identical to TRBD2. The CDR3 contains 15 residues. CDR1 SGHVS and CDR2 FNYEAQ come from the germline V gene. V gave up 2 bases and J gave up 4 bases; unmatched junction bases: 6. Written as DNA, the CDR3 is TGTGCCAGCAGCTTACGTGGGAGGGCCCCAGATACGCAGTATTTT. Its translation is CASSLRGRAPDTQYF.